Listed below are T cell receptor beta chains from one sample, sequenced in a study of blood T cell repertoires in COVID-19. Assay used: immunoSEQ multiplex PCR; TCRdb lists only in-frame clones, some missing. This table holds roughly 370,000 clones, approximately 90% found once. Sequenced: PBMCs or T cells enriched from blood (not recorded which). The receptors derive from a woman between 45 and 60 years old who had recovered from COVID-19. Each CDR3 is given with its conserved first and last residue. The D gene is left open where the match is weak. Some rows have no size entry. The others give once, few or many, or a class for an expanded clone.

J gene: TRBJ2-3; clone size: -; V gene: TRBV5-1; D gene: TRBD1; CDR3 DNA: TGCGCCAGCAGCATCCAGGGGGAAAGCACAGATACGCAGTATTTT; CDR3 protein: CASSIQGESTDTQYF
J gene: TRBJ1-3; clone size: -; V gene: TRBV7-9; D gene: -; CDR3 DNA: TGTGCCAGCAGCCCGACAGTGGTAGGAAACACCATATATTTT; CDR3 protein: CASSPTVVGNTIYF
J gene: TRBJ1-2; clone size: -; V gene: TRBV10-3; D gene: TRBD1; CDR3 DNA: TGTGCCATCAGTGGGACAGGGGAGGCTGGCTACACCTTC; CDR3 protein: CAISGTGEAGYTF
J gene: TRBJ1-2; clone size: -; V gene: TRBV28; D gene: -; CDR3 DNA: TGTGCCAGCAGCCCTTGGGGGGATGGCTACACCTTC; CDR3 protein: CASSPWGDGYTF
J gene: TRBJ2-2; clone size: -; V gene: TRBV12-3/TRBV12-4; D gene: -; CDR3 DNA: TGTGCCAGCAGTCCCGTGACCGGGGAGCTGTTTTTT; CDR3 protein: CASSPVTGELFF
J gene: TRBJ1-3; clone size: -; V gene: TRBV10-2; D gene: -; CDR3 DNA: TGCGCCAGCTCGCAGGTTGGCTCTGGAAACACCATATATTTT; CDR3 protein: CASSQVGSGNTIYF
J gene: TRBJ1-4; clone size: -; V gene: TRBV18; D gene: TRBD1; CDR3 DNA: TGTGCCAGCTCACAGGGGGCTGGTGAAAAACTGTTTTTT; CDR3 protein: CASSQGAGEKLFF
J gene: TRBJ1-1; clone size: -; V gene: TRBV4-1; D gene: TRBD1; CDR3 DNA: TGCGCCAGCAGCCAAGAATGGGACAGCTTACAGAACACTGAAGCTTTCTTT; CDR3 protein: CASSQEWDSLQNTEAFF
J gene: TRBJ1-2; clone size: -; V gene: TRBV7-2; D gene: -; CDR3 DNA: TGTGCCAGCAGCCCTGGCGGCCTTGGCAACTATGGCTACACCTTC; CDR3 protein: CASSPGGLGNYGYTF
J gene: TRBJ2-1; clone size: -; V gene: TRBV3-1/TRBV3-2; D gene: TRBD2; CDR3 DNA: TGTGCCAGCAGCCTCGGGACTAGTTCATTCAATGAGCAGTTCTTC; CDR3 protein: CASSLGTSSFNEQFF
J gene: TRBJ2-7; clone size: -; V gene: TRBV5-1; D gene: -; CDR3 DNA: TGCGCCAGCAGCTCCACCGGGAACTCCTACGAGCAGTACTTC; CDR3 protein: CASSSTGNSYEQYF
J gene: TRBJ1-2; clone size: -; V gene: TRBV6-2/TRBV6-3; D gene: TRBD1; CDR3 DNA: TGTGCCAGCAGTACGGACAGGGTTGGCTACACCTTC; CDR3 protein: CASSTDRVGYTF
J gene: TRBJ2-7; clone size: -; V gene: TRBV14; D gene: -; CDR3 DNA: TGTGCCAGCAGCCAAGATATGGGGAGTAAGTCCTACGAGCAGTACTTC; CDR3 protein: CASSQDMGSKSYEQYF
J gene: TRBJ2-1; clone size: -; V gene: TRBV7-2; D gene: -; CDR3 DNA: TGTGCCAGCAGCCTAAGGGGGGGACCCTCACAGGAGCAGTTCTTC; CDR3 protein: CASSLRGGPSQEQFF
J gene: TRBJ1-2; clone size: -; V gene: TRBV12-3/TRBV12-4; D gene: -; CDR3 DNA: TGTGCCAGCAGTTTACCAGAAAACTATGGCTACACCTTC; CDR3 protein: CASSLPENYGYTF
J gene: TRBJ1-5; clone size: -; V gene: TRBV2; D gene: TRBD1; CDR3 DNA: TGTGCCAGCAGGGCCGGGACAGGGGATTGGCAGCCCCAGCATTTT; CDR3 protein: CASRAGTGDWQPQHF
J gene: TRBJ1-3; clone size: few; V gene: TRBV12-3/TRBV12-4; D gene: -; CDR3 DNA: TGTGCCAGCAGTTCGGGAGGAAACACCATATATTTT; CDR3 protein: CASSSGGNTIYF
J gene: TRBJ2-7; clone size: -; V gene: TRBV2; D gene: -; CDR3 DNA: TGTGTCTCGGGGGACAGCTCCTACGAGCAGTACTTC; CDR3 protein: CVSGDSSYEQYF
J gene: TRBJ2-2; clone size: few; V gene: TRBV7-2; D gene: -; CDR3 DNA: TGTGCCAGCAGCCAGACTGCCAACTCCGGGGAGCTGTTTTTT; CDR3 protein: CASSQTANSGELFF
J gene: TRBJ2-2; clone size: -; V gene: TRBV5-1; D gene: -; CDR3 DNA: TGCGCCAGCAGCTTAACAGCGAACACCGGGGAGCTGTTTTTT; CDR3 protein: CASSLTANTGELFF
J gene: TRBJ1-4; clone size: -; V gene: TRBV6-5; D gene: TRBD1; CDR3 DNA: TGTGCCAGCAAAAGAGATGGGGCAGGGGGTGGGAAACTGTTTTTT; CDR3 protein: CASKRDGAGGGKLFF
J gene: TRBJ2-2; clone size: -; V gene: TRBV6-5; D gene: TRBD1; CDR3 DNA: TGTGCCAGCAAACCAGTACAGGGGGCAACCGGGGAGCTGTTTTTT; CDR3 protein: CASKPVQGATGELFF
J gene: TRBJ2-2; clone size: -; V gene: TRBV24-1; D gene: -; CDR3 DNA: TGTGCCACCAGTGATTTGCAGTATTCAGGGTGGCCCGGGGAGCTGTTTTTT; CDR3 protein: CATSDLQYSGWPGELFF
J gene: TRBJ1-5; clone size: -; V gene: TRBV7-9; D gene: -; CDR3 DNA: TGTGCCAGCAGCCGGGGGGGAATGGGCAATCAGCCCCAGCATTTT; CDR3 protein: CASSRGGMGNQPQHF
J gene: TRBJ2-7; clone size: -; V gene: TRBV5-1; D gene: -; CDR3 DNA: TGCGCCAGCAGCTTGGACAGGAGGGACTACGAGCAGTACTTC; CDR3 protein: CASSLDRRDYEQYF
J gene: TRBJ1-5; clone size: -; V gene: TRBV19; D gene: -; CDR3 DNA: TGTGCCAGCAGGAGAGAACGGGAGAATCAGCCCCAGCATTTT; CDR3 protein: CASRRERENQPQHF
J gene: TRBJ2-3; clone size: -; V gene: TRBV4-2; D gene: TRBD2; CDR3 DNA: TGTGCCAGCAGCCAAGAGGGGGCTAGCGGGGGCCCCAAGCAGTATTTT; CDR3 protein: CASSQEGASGGPKQYF
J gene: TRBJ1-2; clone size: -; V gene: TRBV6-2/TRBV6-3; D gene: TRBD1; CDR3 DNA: TGTGCCAGCAGTGACAACAGGGGTGTAGAAGGCTACACCTTC; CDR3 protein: CASSDNRGVEGYTF
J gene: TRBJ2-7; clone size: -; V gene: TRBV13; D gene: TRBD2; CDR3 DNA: TGTGCCAGCAGCTTAGGGACTAGCGGCTCTTACGAGCAGTACTTC; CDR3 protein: CASSLGTSGSYEQYF
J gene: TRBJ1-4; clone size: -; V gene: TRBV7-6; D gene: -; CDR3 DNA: TGTGCCAGCAGCTTGGGGACAACAACTAATGAAAAACTGTTTTTT; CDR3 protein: CASSLGTTTNEKLFF
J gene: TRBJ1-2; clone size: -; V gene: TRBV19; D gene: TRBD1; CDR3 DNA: TGTGCCAGTAGTACCCGAACAGGGGCCGACTCCTATGGCTACACCTTC; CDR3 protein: CASSTRTGADSYGYTF
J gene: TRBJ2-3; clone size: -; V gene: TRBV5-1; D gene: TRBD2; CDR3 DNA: TGCGCCAGCAGCTTGGCCTGGGGAGGGGGCACAGATACGCAGTATTTT; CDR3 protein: CASSLAWGGGTDTQYF